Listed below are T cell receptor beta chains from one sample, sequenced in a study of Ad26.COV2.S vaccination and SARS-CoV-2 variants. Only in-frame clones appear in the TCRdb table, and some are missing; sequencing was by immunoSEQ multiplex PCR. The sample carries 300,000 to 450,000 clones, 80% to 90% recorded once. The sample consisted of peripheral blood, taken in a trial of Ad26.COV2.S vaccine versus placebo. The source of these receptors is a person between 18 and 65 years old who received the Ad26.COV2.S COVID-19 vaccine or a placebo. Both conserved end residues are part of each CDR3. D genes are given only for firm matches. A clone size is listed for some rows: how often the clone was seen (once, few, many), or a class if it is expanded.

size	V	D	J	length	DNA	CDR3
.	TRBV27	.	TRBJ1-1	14	TGTGCCAGCCGGATCGGGTGGAAGAACACTGAAGCTTTCTTT	CASRIGWKNTEAFF
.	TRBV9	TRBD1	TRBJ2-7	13	TGTGCCAGCAGCGTAGGACAGGGGGGCGAGCAGTACTTC	CASSVGQGGEQYF
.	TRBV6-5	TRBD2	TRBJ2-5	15	TGTGCCAGCAGTTCGTATCTAGCGGATCAAGAGACCCAGTACTTC	CASSSYLADQETQYF
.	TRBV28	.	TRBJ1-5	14	TGTGCCAGCAGTTTACCGGACGTCGGACAGCCCCAGCATTTT	CASSLPDVGQPQHF
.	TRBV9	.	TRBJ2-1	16	TGTGCCAGCAGCGGCCCGGGGGCGCCCGCCTTAAGTGAGCAGTTCTTC	CASSGPGAPALSEQFF
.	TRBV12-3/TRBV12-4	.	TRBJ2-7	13	TGTGCCAGCAGTTTACAGGGTCCCTACGAGCAGTACTTC	CASSLQGPYEQYF
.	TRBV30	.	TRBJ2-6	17	TGTGCCTGGAGTGTAAAAGGCCAGGCCTCTGGGGCCAACGTCCTGACTTTC	CAWSVKGQASGANVLTF
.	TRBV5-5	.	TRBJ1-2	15	TGTGCCAGCATCAAGAGTCTTGACAGTCTATATGGCTACACCTTC	CASIKSLDSLYGYTF
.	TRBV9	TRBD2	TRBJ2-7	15	TGTGCCAGCAGCGTAGGACTAGCGGGAGAATACGAGCAGTACTTC	CASSVGLAGEYEQYF
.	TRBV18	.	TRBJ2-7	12	TGTGCCAGCTCACCCGAACGCCACGAGCAGTACTTC	CASSPERHEQYF
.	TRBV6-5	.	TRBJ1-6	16	TGTGCCAGCAGTTACTCTCCCGGGCCAGGGCGGGGGACCCTCCACTTT	CASSYSPGPGRGTLHF
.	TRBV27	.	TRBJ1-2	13	TGTGCCAGCAGTTTAGGGGCGGGGCATGGCTACACCTTC	CASSLGAGHGYTF
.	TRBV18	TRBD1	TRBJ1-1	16	TGTGCCAGCTCCCGGGGAACAGGGGAGTGGAGCACTGAAGCTTTCTTT	CASSRGTGEWSTEAFF
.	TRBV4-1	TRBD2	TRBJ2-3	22	TGCGCCAGCAGCCAAGAACGCCTAGCACTAGCCGGGGGGAGCCCCCACACGGATACGCAGTATTTT	CASSQERLALAGGSPHTDTQYF
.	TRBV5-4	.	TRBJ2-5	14	TGTGCCAGCAGCCAGGGTCCTGAGGCATGGCCCCAGTACTTC	CASSQGPEAWPQYF
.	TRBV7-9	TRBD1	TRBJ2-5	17	TGTGCCAGCAGCTTATCCCCCACCCGGACAGGTGAAGAGACCCAGTACTTC	CASSLSPTRTGEETQYF
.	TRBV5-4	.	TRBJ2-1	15	TGTGCCAGCAGCTTCATGAAATTGGGGGGCAATGAGCAGTTCTTC	CASSFMKLGGNEQFF
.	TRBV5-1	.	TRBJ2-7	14	TGCGCCAGCAGCTGGAGGGACCTTTCCTACGAGCAGTACTTC	CASSWRDLSYEQYF
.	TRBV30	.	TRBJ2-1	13	TGTGCCTGGAGTCGAGGGGAATACAATGAGCAGTTCTTC	CAWSRGEYNEQFF
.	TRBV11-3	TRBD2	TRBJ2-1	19	TGTGCCAGCAGCTTAGACTCCGGGGCGGCTAGCGGGAGTAGCAATGAGCAGTTCTTC	CASSLDSGAASGSSNEQFF
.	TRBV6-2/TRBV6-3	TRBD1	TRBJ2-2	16	TGTGCCAGCAGTCCGCCGGGACAGGGTTTTGGCGGGGAGCTGTTTTTT	CASSPPGQGFGGELFF
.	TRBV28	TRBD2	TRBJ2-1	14	TGTGCCAGCAGGGCTAGCGGGAGATACAATGAGCAGTTCTTC	CASRASGRYNEQFF
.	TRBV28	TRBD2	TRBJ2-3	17	TGTGCCAGCAGTTCCCCCGTGGCGCGGGAGGGTGCAGATACGCAGTATTTT	CASSSPVAREGADTQYF
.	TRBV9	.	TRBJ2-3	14	TGTGCCAGCACCTTAGGGGAGGAGACAGATACGCAGTATTTT	CASTLGEETDTQYF
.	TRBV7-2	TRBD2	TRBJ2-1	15	TGTGCCAGCAGCTCGCAGGGACTAATAAACAATGAGCAGTTCTTC	CASSSQGLINNEQFF
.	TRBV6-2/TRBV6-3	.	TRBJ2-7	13	TGTGCCAGCAGTTACGGAATCGGGGACGAGCAGTACTTC	CASSYGIGDEQYF
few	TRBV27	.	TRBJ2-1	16	TGTGCCAGCAGTCGTAAACCACCCGTACAGGGCAGTGAGCAGTTCTTC	CASSRKPPVQGSEQFF
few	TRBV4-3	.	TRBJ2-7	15	TGCGCCAGCAGCCAGTACAGGGTGAGCTCCTACGAGCAGTACTTC	CASSQYRVSSYEQYF
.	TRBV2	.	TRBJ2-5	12	TGTGCCAGCAGTGGGGGACTGGAGACCCAGTACTTC	CASSGGLETQYF
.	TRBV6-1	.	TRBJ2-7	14	TGTGCCAGCAGTGAACCACAGGGAGGCTACGAGCAGTACTTC	CASSEPQGGYEQYF
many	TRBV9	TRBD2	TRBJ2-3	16	TGTGCCAGCAACGGGATAGCGGGGGGGCGGTGGGATACGCAGTATTTT	CASNGIAGGRWDTQYF
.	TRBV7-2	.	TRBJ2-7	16	TGTGCCAGCAGCGCCACTGTCCAAATTGGGTCCTACGAGCAGTACTTC	CASSATVQIGSYEQYF
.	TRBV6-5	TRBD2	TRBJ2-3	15	TGTGCCACCTCGAGGGCTAGCGGGGACACAGATACGCAGTATTTT	CATSRASGDTDTQYF
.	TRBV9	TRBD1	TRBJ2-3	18	TGTGCCAGCAGCGTCCCTCTCCGGGACAGGGGGCGCGAAGATACGCAGTATTTT	CASSVPLRDRGREDTQYF
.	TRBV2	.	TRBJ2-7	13	TGTGCCAGCAGTGAAAGTGTATTAGTTCGTCGGTACTTC	CASSESVLVRRYF
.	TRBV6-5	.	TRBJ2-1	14	TGTGCCAGCAGTCCAAGACAGTCCTACAATGAGCAGTTCTTC	CASSPRQSYNEQFF
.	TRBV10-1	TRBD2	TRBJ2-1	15	TGCGCCAGCAGTGAGGGGCTAGCGGTCTACAATGAGCAGTTCTTC	CASSEGLAVYNEQFF
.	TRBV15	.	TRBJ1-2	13	TGTGCCACCCGGTCTCAGGGTTTGCACGGCTACACCTTC	CATRSQGLHGYTF
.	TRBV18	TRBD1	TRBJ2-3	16	TGTGCCAGCTCACCGGCTGGGACAGGGTTCACAGATACGCAGTATTTT	CASSPAGTGFTDTQYF
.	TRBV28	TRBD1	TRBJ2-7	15	TGTGCCAGCAGAGACTCGGGACAGGGTGTATACGAGCAGTACTTC	CASRDSGQGVYEQYF
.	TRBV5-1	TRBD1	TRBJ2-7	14	TGCGCCAGCAGCCCCGGACAGGGGGTCTACGAGCAGTACTTC	CASSPGQGVYEQYF
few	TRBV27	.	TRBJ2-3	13	TGTGCCAGCAGTTTAATGTTCACAGATACGCAGTATTTT	CASSLMFTDTQYF
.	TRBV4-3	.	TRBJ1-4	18	TGCGCCAGCAGCCAAGGCTCGGGCAGGGTGGCAACTAATGAAAAACTGTTTTTT	CASSQGSGRVATNEKLFF
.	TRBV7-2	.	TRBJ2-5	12	TGTGCCAGCAGCTTAGATTTGGAGACCCAGTACTTC	CASSLDLETQYF
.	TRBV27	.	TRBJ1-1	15	TGTGCCAGCAGTTTTTCAAGGGGAGGAGGCACTGAAGCTTTCTTT	CASSFSRGGGTEAFF
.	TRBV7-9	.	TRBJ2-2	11	TGTGCCATCATCAACACCGGGGAGCTGTTTTTT	CAIINTGELFF
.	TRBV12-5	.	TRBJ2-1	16	TGTGCTAGTGGTCGACGACTAGAGAGCTCCTACAATGAGCAGTTCTTC	CASGRRLESSYNEQFF
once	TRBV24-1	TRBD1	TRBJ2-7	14	TGTGCCACCAGTGCCGGCCGACAGGGGACCGAGCAGTACTTC	CATSAGRQGTEQYF
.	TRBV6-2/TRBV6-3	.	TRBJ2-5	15	TGTGCCAGCAGTTACTCCTGGGACAACCAAGAGACCCAGTACTTC	CASSYSWDNQETQYF
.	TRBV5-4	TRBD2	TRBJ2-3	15	TGTGCCAGCAGCTTGGCCGGCGGGAGTGGGGATACGCAGTATTTT	CASSLAGGSGDTQYF
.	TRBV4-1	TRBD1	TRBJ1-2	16	TGCGCCAGCAGCCAAGCAGGGGGTCAGGGGAGCTATGGCTACACCTTC	CASSQAGGQGSYGYTF
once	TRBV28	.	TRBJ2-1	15	TGTGCCAGCAGCGACCTGCGGGGCCACTACAATGAGCAGTTCTTC	CASSDLRGHYNEQFF
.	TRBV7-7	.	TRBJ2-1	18	TGTGCCAGCAGCCCAAATCCGATCGGGGATGGGACGTCAAATGAGCAGTTCTTC	CASSPNPIGDGTSNEQFF